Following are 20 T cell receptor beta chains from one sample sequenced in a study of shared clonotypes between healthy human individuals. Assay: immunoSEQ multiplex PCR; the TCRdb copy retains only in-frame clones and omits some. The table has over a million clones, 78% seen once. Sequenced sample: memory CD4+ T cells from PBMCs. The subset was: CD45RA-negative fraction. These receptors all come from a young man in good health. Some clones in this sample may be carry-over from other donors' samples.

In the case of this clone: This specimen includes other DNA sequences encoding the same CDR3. The CDR3 loop reads CAWGRVGAPGGETQYF. Written as DNA, the CDR3 is TGTGCCTGGGGACGGGTAGGGGCGCCTGGAGGTGAGACCCAGTACTTC. The V and J genes are TRBV30 and TRBJ2-5; D may match TRBD1 or TRBD2 (5 bases each). The CDR3 totals 16 residues. The germline V and J ends were trimmed by 5 bases and 5 bases, with 24 bases remaining between them. CDR1 and CDR2 (germline): GTSNPN, SVGIG (reference sequence).

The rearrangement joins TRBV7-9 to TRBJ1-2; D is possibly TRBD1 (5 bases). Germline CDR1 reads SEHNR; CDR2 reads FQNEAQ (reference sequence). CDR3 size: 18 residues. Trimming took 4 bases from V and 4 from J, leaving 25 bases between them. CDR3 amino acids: CASSSNSGAGGTFYGYTF. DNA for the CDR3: TGTGCCAGCAGCTCAAATAGTGGGGCGGGAGGCACCTTCTATGGCTACACCTTC. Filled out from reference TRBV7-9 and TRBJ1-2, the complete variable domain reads DTGVSQNPRHKITKRGQNVTFRCDPISEHNRLYWYRQTLGQGPEFLTYFQNEAQLEKSRLLSDRFSAERPKGSFSTLEIQRTEQGDSAMYLCASSSNSGAGGTFYGYTFGSGTRLTVV.

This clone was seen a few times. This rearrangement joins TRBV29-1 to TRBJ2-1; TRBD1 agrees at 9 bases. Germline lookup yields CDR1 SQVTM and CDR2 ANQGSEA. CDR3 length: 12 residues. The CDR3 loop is CTTGQGSNEQFF. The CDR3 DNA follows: TGCACCACCGGACAGGGGTCAAATGAGCAGTTCTTC.

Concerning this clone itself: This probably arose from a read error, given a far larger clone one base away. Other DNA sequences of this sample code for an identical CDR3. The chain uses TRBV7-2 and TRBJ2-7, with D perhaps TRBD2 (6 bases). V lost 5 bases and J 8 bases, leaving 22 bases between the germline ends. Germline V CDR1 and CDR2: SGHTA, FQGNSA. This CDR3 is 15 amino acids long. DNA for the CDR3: TGTGCCAGCAGCGAGCGGACCAGCGGAGGGCCCCAGCAGTACTTC. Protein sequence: CASSERTSGGPQQYF.

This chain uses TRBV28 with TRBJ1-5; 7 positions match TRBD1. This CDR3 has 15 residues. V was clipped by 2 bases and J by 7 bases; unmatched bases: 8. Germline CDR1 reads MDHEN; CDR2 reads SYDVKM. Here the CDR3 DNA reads TGTGCCAGCAGTTTAGATCAGGGGGGAAGACAGCCCCAGCATTTT. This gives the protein CASSLDQGGRQPQHF.

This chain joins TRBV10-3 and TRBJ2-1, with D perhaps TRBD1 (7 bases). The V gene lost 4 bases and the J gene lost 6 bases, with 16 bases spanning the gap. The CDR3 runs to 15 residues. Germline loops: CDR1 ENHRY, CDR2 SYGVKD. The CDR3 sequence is CAISGQGGRGNEQFF. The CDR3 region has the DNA TGTGCCATCAGTGGACAGGGAGGCCGAGGCAATGAGCAGTTCTTC.

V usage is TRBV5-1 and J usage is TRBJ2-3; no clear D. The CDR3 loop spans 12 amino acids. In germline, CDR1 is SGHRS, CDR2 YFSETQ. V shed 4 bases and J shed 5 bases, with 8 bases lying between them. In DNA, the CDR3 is TGCGCCAGCAGCAAAAATCAAGATACGCAGTATTTT. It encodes CASSKNQDTQYF. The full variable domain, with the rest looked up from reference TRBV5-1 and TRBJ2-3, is KAGVTQTPRYLIKTRGQQVTLSCSPISGHRSVSWYQQTPGQGLQFLFEYFSETQRNKGNFPGRFSGRQFSNSRSEMNVSTLELGDSALYLCASSKNQDTQYFGPGTRLTVL.

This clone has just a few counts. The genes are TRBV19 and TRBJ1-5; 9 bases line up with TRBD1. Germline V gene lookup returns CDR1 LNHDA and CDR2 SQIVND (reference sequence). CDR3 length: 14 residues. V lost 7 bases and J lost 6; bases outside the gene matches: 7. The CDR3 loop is CASTGQGPGQPQHF. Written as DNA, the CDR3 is TGTGCCAGTACCGGACAGGGGCCGGGTCAGCCCCAGCATTTT.

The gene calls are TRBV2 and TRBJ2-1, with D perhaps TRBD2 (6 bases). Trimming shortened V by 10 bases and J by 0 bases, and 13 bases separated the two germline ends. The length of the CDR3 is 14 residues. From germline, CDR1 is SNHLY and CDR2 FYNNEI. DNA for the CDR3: TGTGCCACTGAGGACGGGAGCTCCTACAATGAGCAGTTCTTC. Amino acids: CATEDGSSYNEQFF.

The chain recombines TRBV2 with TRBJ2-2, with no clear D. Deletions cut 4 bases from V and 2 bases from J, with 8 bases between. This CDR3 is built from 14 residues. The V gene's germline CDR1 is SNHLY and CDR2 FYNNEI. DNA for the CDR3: TGTGCCAGCAGTGGGTTTAGTAACACCGGGGAGCTGTTTTTT. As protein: CASSGFSNTGELFF.

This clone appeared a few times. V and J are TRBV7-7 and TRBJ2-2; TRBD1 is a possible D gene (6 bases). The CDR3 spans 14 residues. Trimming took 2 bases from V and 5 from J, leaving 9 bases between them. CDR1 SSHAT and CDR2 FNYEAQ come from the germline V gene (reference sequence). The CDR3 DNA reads TGTGCCAGCAGCTTAACACAGGGAACCGGGGAGCTGTTTTTT. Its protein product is CASSLTQGTGELFF.

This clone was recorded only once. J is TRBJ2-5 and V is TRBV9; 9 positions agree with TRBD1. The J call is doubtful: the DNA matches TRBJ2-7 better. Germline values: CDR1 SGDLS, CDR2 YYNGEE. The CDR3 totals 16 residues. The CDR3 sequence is CASSVGGTGHVYEQYF. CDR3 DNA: TGTGCCAGCAGCGTAGGCGGGACAGGGCATGTCTACGAGCAGTACTTC.

The CDR3 DNA sequence: TGTGCCAGTATCTACGGTGACTATGGCTACACCTTC. This encodes CASIYGDYGYTF. This chain connects TRBV19 to TRBJ1-2; no definite D call. This CDR3 is built from 12 residues. Germline V gives CDR1 LNHDA, CDR2 SQIVND (reference sequence). Between the trimmed V and J ends, which lost 7 bases and 3 bases, there was a span of 9 bases.

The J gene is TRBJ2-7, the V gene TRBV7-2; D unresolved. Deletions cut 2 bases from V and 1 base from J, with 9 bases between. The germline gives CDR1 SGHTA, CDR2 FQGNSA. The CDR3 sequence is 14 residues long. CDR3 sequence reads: CASSLYRVSYEQYF. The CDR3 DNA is TGTGCCAGCAGCTTATATAGGGTTTCCTACGAGCAGTACTTC.

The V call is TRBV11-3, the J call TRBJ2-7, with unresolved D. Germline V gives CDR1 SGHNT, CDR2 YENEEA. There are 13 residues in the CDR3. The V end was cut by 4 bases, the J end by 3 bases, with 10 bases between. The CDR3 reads CASSYLDGYEQYF. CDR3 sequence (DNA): TGTGCCAGCAGCTATCTAGACGGCTACGAGCAGTACTTC.

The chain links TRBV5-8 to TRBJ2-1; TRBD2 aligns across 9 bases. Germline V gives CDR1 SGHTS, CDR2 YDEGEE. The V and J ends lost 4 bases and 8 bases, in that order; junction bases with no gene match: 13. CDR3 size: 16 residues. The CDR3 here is CASSPYGLARVHEQFF. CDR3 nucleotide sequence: TGTGCCAGCAGCCCCTACGGACTAGCGCGGGTCCATGAGCAGTTCTTC.

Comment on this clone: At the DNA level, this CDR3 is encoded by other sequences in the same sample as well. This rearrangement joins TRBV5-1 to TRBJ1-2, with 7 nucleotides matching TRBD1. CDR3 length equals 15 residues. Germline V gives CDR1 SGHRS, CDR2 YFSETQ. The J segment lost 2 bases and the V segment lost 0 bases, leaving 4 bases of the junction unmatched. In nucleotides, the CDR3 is TGCGCCAGCAGCTTGGCTCCAGGGGGGAACTATGGCTACACCTTC. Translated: CASSLAPGGNYGYTF.

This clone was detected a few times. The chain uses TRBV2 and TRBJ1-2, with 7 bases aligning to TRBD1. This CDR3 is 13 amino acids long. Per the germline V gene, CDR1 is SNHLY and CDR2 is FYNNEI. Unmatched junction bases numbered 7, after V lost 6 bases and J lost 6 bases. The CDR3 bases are TGTGCCAGCAGCTTACAGGGGATAGATGGCTACACCTTC. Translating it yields CASSLQGIDGYTF.

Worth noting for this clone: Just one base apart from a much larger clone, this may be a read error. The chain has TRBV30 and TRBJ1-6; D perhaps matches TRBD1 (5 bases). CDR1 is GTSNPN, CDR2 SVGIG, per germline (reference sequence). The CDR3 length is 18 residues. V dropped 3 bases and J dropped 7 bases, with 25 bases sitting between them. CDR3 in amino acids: CAWRPNPRGQGMNSPLHF. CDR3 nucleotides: TGTGCCTGGAGACCCAACCCTAGGGGCCAGGGAATGAATTCACCCCTCCACTTT.

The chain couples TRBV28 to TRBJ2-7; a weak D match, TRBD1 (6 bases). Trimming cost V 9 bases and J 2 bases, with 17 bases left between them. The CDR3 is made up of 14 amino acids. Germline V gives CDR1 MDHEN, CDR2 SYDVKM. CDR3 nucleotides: TGTGCCAGTCGCGAACAACAGGGCGCCTACGAGCAGTACTTC. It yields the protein CASREQQGAYEQYF.